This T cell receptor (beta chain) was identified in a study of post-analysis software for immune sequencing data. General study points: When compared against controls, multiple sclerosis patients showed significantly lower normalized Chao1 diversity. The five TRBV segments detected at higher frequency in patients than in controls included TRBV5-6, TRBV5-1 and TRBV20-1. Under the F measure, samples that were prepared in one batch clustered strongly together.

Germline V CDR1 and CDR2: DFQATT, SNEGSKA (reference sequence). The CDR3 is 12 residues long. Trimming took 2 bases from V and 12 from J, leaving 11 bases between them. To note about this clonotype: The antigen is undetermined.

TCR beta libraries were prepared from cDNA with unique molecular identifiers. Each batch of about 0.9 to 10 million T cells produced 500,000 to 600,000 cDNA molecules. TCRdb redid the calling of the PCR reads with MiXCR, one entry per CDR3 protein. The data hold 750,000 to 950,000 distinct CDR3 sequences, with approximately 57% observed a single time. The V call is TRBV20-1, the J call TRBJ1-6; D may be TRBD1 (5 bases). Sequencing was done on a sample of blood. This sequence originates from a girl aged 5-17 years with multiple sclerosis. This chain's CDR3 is CSARSGGGPLHF. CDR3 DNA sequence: TGCAGTGCTAGATCCGGGGGTGGACCCCTCCACTTT.